The 20 T cell receptor beta chains given below trace back to one sample, sequenced in a study of CD8 T cells in Susac syndrome. Random hexamers primed reverse transcription of roughly 0.5 to 1 ug RNA. Via MiXCR, TCRdb re-called the immunoSEQ multiplex PCR reads, giving one row per CDR3 protein. The sample holds 120,000 to 150,000 distinct CDR3 sequences, around 94% seen once. The source material was CD4+ T cells from PBMCs. The receptor set was obtained from a human donor in good health.

The V call is TRBV3-1, the J call TRBJ2-7; D ambiguous. The CDR3 consists of 15 residues. Per the germline V gene, CDR1 is LGHDT and CDR2 is YNNKEL (reference sequence). The germline V and J ends were trimmed by 4 bases and 2 bases, with 15 bases remaining between them. CDR3 sequence reads: CASSRTLQPPYEQYF. Written as DNA, the CDR3 is TGTGCCAGCAGCCGGACCCTACAGCCCCCCTACGAGCAGTACTTC.

This clonotype has a handful of counts. This CDR3 reads CASSQGSTDTQYF. CDR3 nucleotides: TGTGCCAGCAGCCAAGGCTCCACAGATACGCAGTATTTT. V gene TRBV14 combines with J gene TRBJ2-3; D call uncertain. The CDR3 loop spans 13 amino acids. Germline V gene data show CDR1 as SGHDN and CDR2 as FVKESK. Trimming took off 1 base at V and 2 bases at J, with 4 bases between the two ends.

The rearrangement links TRBV14 to TRBJ1-2; 7 positions match TRBD1. Trimming at V came to 0 bases and at J to 7 bases, leaving 2 bases not matched to a gene. CDR1 and CDR2 from the germline V gene are SGHDN and FVKESK. The CDR3 loop spans 13 amino acids. CDR3 loop: CASSQERGLGYTF. DNA of the CDR3: TGTGCCAGCAGCCAAGAAAGGGGGCTTGGCTACACCTTC.

CDR3 sequence (DNA): TGTGCCAGCAGCAGAGACAGGGCAGCTGAAGCTTTCTTT. Protein product: CASSRDRAAEAFF. The chain employs TRBV7-2 and TRBJ1-1; TRBD1 agrees at 7 bases. The V and J ends lost 5 bases and 6 bases, in that order; junction bases with no gene match: 6. This CDR3 region has 13 residues. The V gene's germline CDR1 is SGHTA and CDR2 FQGNSA. Based on the CDR3 plus reference TRBV7-2 and TRBJ1-1, the full variable domain is GAGVSQSPSNKVTEKGKDVELRCDPISGHTALYWYRQSLGQGLEFLIYFQGNSAPDKSGLPSDRFSAERTGGSVSTLTIQRTQQEDSAVYLCASSRDRAAEAFFGQGTRLTVV.

This sequence joins TRBV30 and TRBJ1-1; maybe TRBD1 (5 bases). Germline loops: CDR1 GTSNPN, CDR2 SVGIG (reference sequence). Trimming removed 1 base at V and 7 bases at J, with 7 bases between. The CDR3 has 11 amino acids. CDR3 nucleotide sequence: TGTGCCTGGAGTGATGGGGGTGAAGCTTTCTTT. Its translation is CAWSDGGEAFF.

Details on this clonotype: An end of the junction differs from the germline gene, which may be a read error. This chain connects TRBV12-3 or TRBV12-4 to TRBJ1-1, with D uncertain. The CDR3 is 16 residues long. CDR3: CASSLGIPVMNTEAFF. In DNA, the CDR3 is TGTGCCAGCAGCTTAGGGATTCCAGTCATGAACACTGAAGCTTTCTTT.

The chain employs TRBV7-8 and TRBJ2-5, with 8 bases matching TRBD1. V trimming: 8 bases; J trimming: 2 bases; junction bases outside the gene matches: 7. From germline, CDR1 is SGHVS and CDR2 FQNEAQ. The CDR3 runs to 14 residues. CDR3 residues: CASGQGGRQETQYF. In DNA, the CDR3 is TGTGCCAGCGGACAGGGAGGCCGTCAAGAGACCCAGTACTTC.

This chain joins TRBV5-6 and TRBJ2-1, with 12 bases matching TRBD2. This CDR3 has 15 residues. The V gene end was trimmed by 5 bases and the J gene end by 6 bases; junction bases not matched to a gene: 6. Germline loops: CDR1 SGHDT, CDR2 YYEEEE. This CDR3 reads CASSWTSGTGNEQFF. The CDR3 DNA follows: TGTGCCAGCAGTTGGACTAGCGGGACTGGCAATGAGCAGTTCTTC.

V gene TRBV30 combines with J gene TRBJ2-1, with 8 bases fitting TRBD2. The CDR3 loop spans 12 amino acids. V lost 2 bases to trimming and J lost 16 bases; unmatched junction nucleotides: 10. CDR1 GTSNPN and CDR2 SVGIG come from the germline V gene (reference sequence). The CDR3 sequence is CAWSPSGGPLFF. As DNA, the CDR3 is TGTGCCTGGAGTCCGTCGGGAGGGCCTCTATTCTTC.

V usage is TRBV18 and J usage is TRBJ1-2; D is ambiguous. CDR3 size: 15 residues. V lost 0 bases and J lost 2, with 10 bases in between. Germline CDR1 and CDR2: KGHSH and LQKENI. CDR3 in DNA: TGTGCCAGCTCACCACCGGTCGGCAGGAACTATGGCTACACCTTC. Protein product: CASSPPVGRNYGYTF.

The CDR3 bases are TGCAGTGCTAGAGGACAGGGCACTTCTGGGGCCAACGTCCTGACTTTC. Its translation: CSARGQGTSGANVLTF. The V and J genes are TRBV20-1 and TRBJ2-6; TRBD1 aligns across 7 bases. CDR1 is DFQATT, CDR2 SNEGSKA, per germline (reference sequence). The CDR3 has 16 residues. V lost 1 base, J lost 1 base, and 4 bases stayed unmatched.

V and J are TRBV7-2 and TRBJ1-2; tentatively, D is TRBD1 (6 bases). The CDR3 spans 17 residues. The germline V gene encodes CDR1 SGHTA and CDR2 FQGNSA. Trimming pared 0 bases from V and 0 bases from J, leaving 14 bases between. The CDR3 sequence is CASSLAPRGGPNYGYTF. The CDR3 nucleotides read TGTGCCAGCAGCTTAGCCCCCAGGGGAGGACCTAACTATGGCTACACCTTC.

The rearrangement uses TRBV11-2 and TRBJ2-7; a weak D match, TRBD1 (5 bases). Germline CDR1 SGHAT, CDR2 FQNNGV. The V end lost 5 bases, the J end lost 4 bases, and 18 bases lay between the germline ends. The CDR3 consists of 15 residues. CDR3 sequence: CASSLNLGAVYEQYF. CDR3 DNA sequence: TGTGCCAGCAGCCTCAACCTAGGGGCTGTGTACGAGCAGTACTTC.

The genes are TRBV20-1 and TRBJ1-1; TRBD1 might be the D (6 bases). Per germline, CDR1 DFQATT and CDR2 SNEGSKA (reference sequence). This CDR3 has 13 amino acids. Trimming stripped 6 bases from V and 1 base from J, with 12 bases between. DNA for the CDR3: TGCAGTGCACGCGACAGGACGAACACTGAAGCTTTCTTT. It is translated as CSARDRTNTEAFF.

CDR3 in DNA: TGTGCCACCAGTGGGAATTGGCGGACCGGGGAGCTGTTTTTT. Translating gives CATSGNWRTGELFF. The genes are TRBV24-1 and TRBJ2-2; D remains unclear. This CDR3 comprises 14 residues. Trimming removed 5 bases from V and 5 bases from J, with 11 bases in between. The V gene's germline CDR1 is KGHDR and CDR2 SFDVKD.

This rearrangement joins TRBV30 to TRBJ1-5; D is perhaps TRBD1 (5 bases). Germline CDR1 reads GTSNPN; CDR2 reads SVGIG (reference sequence). The CDR3 extends over 14 amino acids. V shed 3 bases and J shed 4 bases, with 13 bases lying between them. The CDR3 DNA is TGTGCCTGGAGCGACGGGGGGGGGAATCAGCCCCAGCATTTT. It encodes CAWSDGGGNQPQHF.

J is TRBJ2-6 and V is TRBV5-1; 9 bases map to TRBD1. The CDR3 length is 18 residues. With 4 bases clipped from V and 4 bases from J, the junction kept 12 bases outside the gene matches. CDR1 and CDR2 (germline): SGHRS, YFSETQ. The CDR3 region is CASSAMDRGSRGANVLTF. CDR3 nucleotide sequence: TGCGCCAGCAGCGCGATGGACAGGGGAAGTAGGGGGGCCAACGTCCTGACTTTC.

This chain connects TRBV20-1 to TRBJ2-2; D may be TRBD1 (5 bases). V was shortened by 1 base and J by 5 bases, with 14 bases between the two germline ends. The CDR3 spans 15 residues. Germline lookup yields CDR1 DFQATT and CDR2 SNEGSKA (reference sequence). The CDR3 sequence is CSARGKGSGTGELFF. In DNA form, the CDR3 reads TGCAGTGCTAGAGGGAAGGGGTCGGGTACCGGGGAGCTGTTTTTT.

This clonotype was counted a few times. The chain couples TRBV10-3 to TRBJ2-3, with 7 bases identical to TRBD1. The CDR3 spans 14 residues. The V and J ends lost 10 bases and 0 bases, in that order; junction bases with no gene match: 7. Germline V gene lookup returns CDR1 ENHRY and CDR2 SYGVKD. CDR3 sequence reads: CASMRDSSTDTQYF. The CDR3 DNA is TGTGCCAGTATGAGGGACAGTAGCACAGATACGCAGTATTTT.

The J gene is TRBJ2-3, the V gene TRBV9; D unresolved. V was shortened by 1 base and J by 4 bases, with 4 bases between the two germline ends. Looked up from germline, CDR1 is SGDLS and CDR2 is YYNGEE. There are 12 residues in the CDR3. CDR3 residues: CASSVLSDTQYF. CDR3 coding DNA: TGTGCCAGCAGCGTACTGTCAGATACGCAGTATTTT.